This entry describes one TCR beta chain. Its antigen is as yet unknown. At one end the junction does not follow the germline gene, possibly because of a read error. The source of the sample is a study of T cell repertoires in cytomegalovirus infection. At the level of the study: Indications came from public TCR beta signatures; they pointed to CMV infection and to a matching HLA type.

Study-level findings and limits: Frequencies of public TCR beta families were cumulated, and this identified carriers of CMV plus the relevant HLA.

The CDR3 runs to 18 residues. The V gene's germline CDR1 is MGHRA and CDR2 YSYEKL. MiXCR was run by TCRdb on the reads, yielding one entry per CDR3 protein. Here the sample spans 250,000 to 300,000 distinct CDR3 sequences, about 25% being singletons. Material for sequencing was PBMCs. This TCR was recovered from a human donor in good health (CMV status not recorded). Some clones in this sample may be carry-over from other donors' samples. The chain combines TRBV4-1 with TRBJ2-1; 11 bases fit TRBD2. The CDR3 sequence is CAGSQRSMTSGTYNEQFF. Written as DNA, the CDR3 is TGCGCCGGCAGCCAGAGGAGTATGACTAGCGGGACCTACAATGAGCAGTTCTTC.